The clone carrying this TCR beta chain has ten or more counts. TCRdb reprocessed the 5' RACE reads with MiXCR, giving one entry per CDR3 protein. The sample has 110,000 or so distinct CDR3 sequences, roughly 3.2% seen once. Trimming pared 2 bases from V and 4 bases from J, leaving 17 bases between. This CDR3 has 16 amino acids. Per the germline V gene, CDR1 is SGHVS and CDR2 is FQNEAQ. The sample belongs to a study of neurological immune-mediated disorders. The sample comprised PBMCs. This sequence was found in a woman aged 25-40 years with multiple sclerosis. The V call is TRBV7-8, the J call TRBJ2-5; D might be TRBD2 (6 bases). CDR3 nucleotide sequence: TGTGCCAGCAGCTTACCCCCCCGGGAGATGGGAGAGACCCAGTACTTC. Translated, it gives CASSLPPREMGETQYF. Looking up the rest from reference TRBV7-8 and TRBJ2-5 gives the full variable domain: GAGVSQSPRYKVAKRGQDVALRCDPISGHVSLFWYQQALGQGPEFLTYFQNEAQLDKSGLPSDRFFAERPEGSVSTLKIQRTQQEDSAVYLCASSLPPREMGETQYFGPGTRLLVL.